This T cell receptor beta chain was retrieved from a study of shared clonotypes between healthy human individuals. Profiled with immunoSEQ multiplex PCR; TCRdb holds only in-frame clones, not every one. The sample records about 450,000 clones, roughly 83% being singletons. Germline assignment: CDR1 SGHTA and CDR2 FQGTGA. The CDR3 length is 13 residues. The V end lost 1 base, the J end lost 1 base, and 3 bases lay between the germline ends. As regards this clone: The sample carries other DNA sequences with the same CDR3.

The receptor's source is a woman aged 40 to 50 in good health. Some clones in this sample may be carry-over from other donors' samples. The V gene is TRBV7-3, the J gene TRBJ2-3, with no clear D. Sequencing was performed on PBMCs. CDR3 protein: CASSLSRTDTQYF. The CDR3 DNA sequence: TGTGCCAGCAGCTTAAGCCGCACAGATACGCAGTATTTT.